This T cell receptor beta chain was profiled in a study of identical twins (dated by TCRdb to the mid-2010s). Study-level background: TCR alpha and beta repertoires from monozygotic twins, unrelated adults of various ages and cord blood were deep-sequenced to test whether fetal clonotypes persist. Replicate twin experiments were performed at different times using different library preparation protocols to rule out contamination. Beyond this particular receptor, the publication reports: Excess twin sharing in beta out-of-frame sequences was weaker because fewer shared sequences lowered the signal-to-noise ratio. Zero-insertion analyses could be partly confounded by invariant T cells such as MAIT and iNKT, although diverse VJ usage argued against such confounding for most clonotypes. Fewer insertions were carried by abundant cord blood beta clonotypes; a weaker similar trend was observed in young adult naive repertoires, while no such trend was observed in memory repertoires. Recombination models systematically underestimated out-of-frame TCR alpha sharing in monozygotic twins but agreed with sharing between unrelated individuals. Conclusions relied on cross-sectional statistical analysis, since the same donors could not be followed over many years. Compared with coincidental sharing between unrelated individuals, out-of-frame TCR alpha sequences shared between twins showed an excess of sequences with low generation probability.

The germline V gene provides CDR1 MGHRA and CDR2 YSYEKL. The CDR3 runs 15 residues from the cysteine to the phenylalanine. Only the CDR3 DNA stays, 45 bases, in frame from base 1. V is clipped by 1 base and J by 3 bases, and the sequence between their germline boundaries is 12 bases long. All donors were healthy Caucasians. Three pairs of female monozygotic twins, all aged roughly 18 to 29 years, made up the twin cohort. Positive isolation kits from Invitrogen were used to isolate CD4+ and CD8+ T cell populations. This clonotype was counted only a few times. Its binding antigen is unknown. Per-base quality was not reported, and no clone a single base away is much larger than it. The library was built by means of 5' RACE. Sequencer: Illumina HiSeq 2000. A universal primer binding site was introduced by template switching, and a unique molecular identifier was present in the final cDNA, enabling accurate counting of TCR cDNA molecules. First-strand cDNA for TCR alpha and beta chains was synthesized from specific primers in the conserved constant-segment region. Each cDNA library was double barcoded, with a SMART-Mk sample barcode plus Illumina barcodes, to control for contamination. TruSeq adapter sequences and Illumina sample barcodes were added in two successive PCR steps. TCR alpha and beta cDNA libraries were sequenced on the Illumina HiSeq platform with custom primers. Regarding the original processing steps: Unique molecular identifiers were extracted from raw reads with MiGEC, and CDR3 positions were determined with MiXCR. For each individual, recombination models were inferred using an EM algorithm with the repgenHMM and IGoR tools. The analysis of shared clonotypes was done with the tcR package in R, with sharing normalized by the product of cloneset sizes. To study raw recombination without the effects of thymic and clonal selection, out-of-frame nonproductive sequences were analyzed. The public reads were reprocessed in TCRdb via fastp at Q25 and MiXCR, keeping in-frame beta chains. Each CDR3 protein gets just one entry, which takes the most common genes and DNA from the rows behind it. TCRdb, rather than the study authors, made the V and J calls. For this sample the table gives around 490,000 distinct CDR3 sequences, of which under 25% were detected only once. Together, the top ten hold approximately 0.49% of the sample.

These sequences were also reported in another study, on yellow fever vaccine responses in identical twins. As the second publication notes: According to the authors, in identical twins the way T cells responded to vaccination appeared partly convergent and partly personalized. The study precisely tracked vaccine-responding T cell clones in identical twins.

The receptor's source is a young woman in good health. Material for sequencing was CD4+ T cells sorted from blood. The chain was built from TRBV4-1 and TRBJ2-5, with the D call tentatively TRBD1 or TRBD2, each fitting 5 bases. At the DNA level, the sequence is TGCGCCAGCAGCCAAGGGGGTGGGGGAGAAGAGACCCAGTACTTC. This yields the protein CASSQGGGGEETQYF.